This entry lists 17 T cell receptor beta chains sequenced from one sample in a study of T cell clones after liver transplantation. Profiling relied on immunoSEQ multiplex PCR, and the TCRdb table lists in-frame clones only, not all of them. The sample carries about 50,000 clones, approximately 71% recorded once. The specimen comprised CD4+ T cells from blood, sampled more than 53 months after liver transplant. The receptors were sampled from a human patient who received a liver transplant. Some of the T cells may derive from the graft donor.

The genes are TRBV5-1 and TRBJ1-1, with 9 bases fitting TRBD1. CDR1 and CDR2 from the germline V gene are SGHRS and YFSETQ. V shed 4 bases and J 2 bases; nucleotides not matched to a gene: 12. This CDR3 has 17 amino acids. DNA of the CDR3: TGCGCCAGCAGCCCGGGACAGGGTTGGGCGGTCAACACTGAAGCTTTCTTT. Encoded protein: CASSPGQGWAVNTEAFF.

The rearrangement joins TRBV29-1 to TRBJ1-2; the match to TRBD1 covers 7 bases. Losses at the gene ends were 4 bases for V and 2 bases for J; bases not matched to a gene: 7. The CDR3 contains 14 residues. The germline V gene has CDR1 SQVTM and CDR2 ANQGSEA. The CDR3 protein is CSVGVQGDNYGYTF. The CDR3 DNA reads as TGCAGCGTTGGGGTTCAGGGGGACAACTATGGCTACACCTTC.

The V and J genes are TRBV9 and TRBJ1-4, with no clear D. Germline V CDR1 and CDR2: SGDLS, YYNGEE. V lost 1 base and J 0 bases, leaving 7 bases between the germline ends. The CDR3 consists of 15 residues. The chain's CDR3 is CASSVQVSTNEKLFF. In DNA form, the CDR3 reads TGTGCCAGCAGCGTACAGGTTTCAACTAATGAAAAACTGTTTTTT.

The chain joins TRBV5-8 to TRBJ2-5, with D possibly matching TRBD1 (6 bases). The CDR3 loop spans 15 amino acids. Germline values: CDR1 SGHTS, CDR2 YDEGEE. Trimming cost V 2 bases and J 5 bases, with 16 bases left between them. CDR3 DNA: TGTGCCAGCAGCTTAAGGACAGTCCTGAAGGAGACCCAGTACTTC. This encodes CASSLRTVLKETQYF.

Turning to this clone: The conserved phenylalanine or tryptophan normally closing the CDR3 is absent here, so this likely arose from a read error. No DNA is shown, since the ends of the CDR3 on it are uncertain; the CDR3 is the one TCRdb lists. This chain joins TRBV28 and TRBJ2-7; the D segment call TRBD1 is taken from the table without a DNA check. The CDR3 numbers 12 amino acids, ends counted. CDR1 MDHEN and CDR2 SYDVKM come from the germline V gene. CDR3 sequence: CASSSPSGTGDI.

V gene TRBV4-1 combines with J gene TRBJ2-2; 10 nucleotides agree with TRBD1. This CDR3 contains 18 residues. Germline trimming cut 3 bases from V and 5 bases from J; bases unmatched to any gene: 12. From germline, CDR1 is MGHRA and CDR2 YSYEKL. The CDR3 DNA sequence: TGCGCCAGCAGCCAGTCCGGGACAGGGGCCACGAGAACCGGGGAGCTGTTTTTT. It is translated as CASSQSGTGATRTGELFF.

CDR3 sequence reads: CASSLARPGGLYEQYF. The CDR3 coding sequence is TGTGCCAGCAGCTTAGCGCGTCCTGGGGGTCTCTACGAGCAGTACTTC. This chain uses TRBV7-2 with TRBJ2-7; D tentatively fits TRBD1 or TRBD2 (5 bases each). Looked up from germline, CDR1 is SGHTA and CDR2 is FQGNSA. Between the trimmed V and J ends, which lost 0 bases and 3 bases, there was a span of 15 bases. This CDR3 is built from 16 residues.

This clone came up once. This sequence joins TRBV5-6 and TRBJ2-5; D possibly corresponds to TRBD1 (5 bases). Trimming left V 1 base short and J 2 bases short, with 12 bases between. Per the germline V gene, CDR1 is SGHDT and CDR2 is YYEEEE. CDR3 size: 15 residues. The CDR3 loop is CASSLQGMAQETQYF. CDR3 nucleotide sequence: TGTGCCAGCAGCTTGCAGGGTATGGCACAAGAGACCCAGTACTTC. Based on the CDR3 plus reference TRBV5-6 and TRBJ2-5, the full variable domain is DAGVTQSPTHLIKTRGQQVTLRCSPKSGHDTVSWYQQALGQGPQFIFQYYEEEERQRGNFPDRFSGHQFPNYSSELNVNALLLGDSALYLCASSLQGMAQETQYFGPGTRLLVL.

This chain uses TRBV28 with TRBJ1-3, with 7 bases that match TRBD1. Germline lookup yields CDR1 MDHEN and CDR2 SYDVKM. The CDR3 has 16 amino acids. Unmatched junction bases numbered 6, after V lost 4 bases and J lost 0 bases. DNA for the CDR3: TGTGCCAGCAGTTCCGGACAGGATTTCTCTGGAAACACCATATATTTT. Encoded protein: CASSSGQDFSGNTIYF. The variable domain in full, with the rest retrieved from reference TRBV28 and TRBJ1-3, is DVKVTQSSRYLVKRTGEKVFLECVQDMDHENMFWYRQDPGLGLRLIYFSYDVKMKEKGDIPEGYSVSREKKERFSLILESASTNQTSMYLCASSSGQDFSGNTIYFGEGSWLTVV.

This clone has a single count. V gene TRBV29-1 combines with J gene TRBJ2-5; 9 nucleotides match TRBD2. The CDR3 sequence is 13 residues long. V shed 4 bases and J 3 bases; nucleotides not matched to a gene: 3. Looked up from germline, CDR1 is SQVTM and CDR2 is ANQGSEA. The CDR3: CSVVAGGEETQYF. CDR3 DNA: TGCAGCGTTGTCGCGGGAGGGGAAGAGACCCAGTACTTC.

The chain is built from TRBV5-1 and TRBJ2-3; TRBD1 matches 10 bases. The CDR3 has 16 amino acids. V shed 2 bases and J 4 bases; nucleotides not matched to a gene: 7. CDR1 and CDR2 from the germline V gene are SGHRS and YFSETQ. The CDR3 coding sequence is TGCGCCAGCAGCTTTTCCTCGACAGGGGGCTCAGATACGCAGTATTTT. Its translation: CASSFSSTGGSDTQYF. Together with reference TRBV5-1 and TRBJ2-3, the CDR3 gives the full variable domain: KAGVTQTPRYLIKTRGQQVTLSCSPISGHRSVSWYQQTPGQGLQFLFEYFSETQRNKGNFPGRFSGRQFSNSRSEMNVSTLELGDSALYLCASSFSSTGGSDTQYFGPGTRLTVL.

J is TRBJ2-1 and V is TRBV25-1; tentatively, D is TRBD2 (6 bases). Germline CDR1 MGHDK, CDR2 SYGVNS. This CDR3 contains 14 residues. The V and J ends lost 2 bases and 4 bases respectively, with 9 bases between them. The CDR3 region is CASSERSGYNEQFF. CDR3 nucleotides: TGTGCCAGCAGTGAACGTAGCGGATACAATGAGCAGTTCTTC.

The chain joins TRBV11-2 to TRBJ2-3; 12 nucleotides match TRBD2. The CDR3 totals 17 residues. V trimming: 5 bases; J trimming: 2 bases; junction bases outside the gene matches: 8. From germline, CDR1 is SGHAT and CDR2 FQNNGV. The chain's CDR3 is CASSPAGLAGSTDTQYF. The CDR3 DNA is TGTGCCAGCAGCCCCGCCGGACTAGCGGGATCCACAGATACGCAGTATTTT.

The gene calls are TRBV5-6 and TRBJ2-3; D is unresolved. The CDR3 covers 15 residues. Germline V gene lookup returns CDR1 SGHDT and CDR2 YYEEEE. V shed 0 bases and J shed 5 bases, with 13 bases lying between them. The CDR3 nucleotides are TGTGCCAGCAGCTTGGGGGGATCCGGCGGAGATACGCAGTATTTT. It is translated as CASSLGGSGGDTQYF.

The rearrangement links TRBV15 to TRBJ1-6; the D gene is possibly TRBD1 (6 bases). There are 13 residues in the CDR3. CDR1 and CDR2 from the germline V gene are LNHNV and YYDKDF (reference sequence). Trimming took 5 bases from V and 7 from J, leaving 9 bases between them. The CDR3 DNA reads TGTGCCACCAGCCGTGACAGGAATTCACCCCTCCACTTT. Amino acid sequence: CATSRDRNSPLHF.

The chain carries TRBV27 and TRBJ1-5; D gene unclear. Trimming removed 0 bases from V and 2 bases from J, with 8 bases in between. The germline V gene has CDR1 MNHEY and CDR2 SMNVEV (reference sequence). The CDR3 totals 15 residues. The CDR3 protein is CASSLSGRGNQPQHF. The CDR3 DNA sequence: TGTGCCAGCAGTTTATCTGGGCGTGGCAATCAGCCCCAGCATTTT.

This chain uses TRBV28 with TRBJ1-2, with 7 nucleotides matching TRBD1. With V trimmed by 6 bases and J by 5 bases, 3 bases remained unmatched. The CDR3 sequence is 12 residues long. The germline V gene has CDR1 MDHEN and CDR2 SYDVKM. Here the CDR3 DNA reads TGTGCCAGCAGCGGGACAGATTATGGCTACACCTTC. It encodes CASSGTDYGYTF.